The clone carrying this TCR beta chain turned up a few times. The antigen is not known. This record comes from a study of T cell repertoires in cytomegalovirus infection. Between the trimmed V and J ends, which lost 0 bases and 6 bases, there was a span of 8 bases. The CDR3 spans 13 residues. Germline CDR1 and CDR2: DFQATT and SNEGSKA (reference sequence). Study-level points and caveats: Clonotype analysis showed dominance of the ex vivo response by HLA-C-restricted CMV-specific TCR beta clonotypes.

TCRdb ran MiXCR on the reads and lists one entry per CDR3 protein. In the table there are about 600,000 distinct CDR3 sequences, approximately 24% of which are singletons. V and J are TRBV20-1 and TRBJ2-2; no clear D. The origin of this receptor is a human donor in good health (CMV status not recorded). Some clones in this sample may be carry-over from other donors' samples. Sequenced material: CD8+ T cells from PBMCs. CDR3 nucleotide sequence: TGCAGTGCTAGAGACGGTCCCGCCGGGGAGCTGTTTTTT. Protein: CSARDGPAGELFF.